This is a list of T cell receptor beta chains from one sample in a study of graft-versus-host responses after intestinal transplantation. Data came from immunoSEQ multiplex PCR; TCRdb stores just in-frame clones and leaves some out. The sample lists 22,000 or so clones; 70% to 80% were seen once. The sequencing used ileum tissue, collected 12 days after intestinal transplant. These receptors all come from a human patient who received an intestinal transplant, so some T cells may come from the graft donor. Both conserved end residues are part of each CDR3. D genes are given only for firm matches. Part of the rows lack a size; the others show once, few, many or a class for expanded clones.

. TRBJ2-3 . TRBV9 CASSRLDTDTQYF TGTGCCAGCAGCAGACTAGACACAGATACGCAGTATTTT
. TRBJ2-1 TRBD2 TRBV11-2 CASSLDRGTKYNEQFF TGTGCCAGCAGCTTAGATCGTGGGACTAAATACAATGAGCAGTTCTTC
. TRBJ1-4 . TRBV4-1 CASSQYGSSGEKLFF TGCGCCAGCAGCCAATATGGTTCCAGCGGTGAAAAACTGTTTTTT
. TRBJ2-3 TRBD1 TRBV15 CATSRDGTAHTDTQYF TGTGCCACCAGCAGAGATGGGACAGCTCACACAGATACGCAGTATTTT
. TRBJ2-3 TRBD2 TRBV14 CASTQRLAGGITDTQYF TGTGCCAGCACCCAAAGGCTAGCGGGGGGGATCACAGATACGCAGTATTTT
. TRBJ2-7 TRBD1 TRBV6-6 CASSYSGTGVYEQYF TGTGCCAGCAGTTACAGCGGGACAGGGGTGTACGAGCAGTACTTC
. TRBJ1-1 . TRBV2 CASSADGPAGAFF TGTGCCAGCAGTGCGGACGGCCCCGCGGGAGCTTTCTTT
. TRBJ2-7 . TRBV10-3 CAISEPGAGSGGTYEQYF TGTGCCATCAGTGAGCCGGGTGCGGGTTCAGGGGGGACCTACGAGCAGTACTTC
. TRBJ1-1 TRBD1 TRBV5-4 CASSFTGVGTEAFF TGTGCCAGCAGCTTTACAGGGGTTGGAACTGAAGCTTTCTTT
few TRBJ1-6 . TRBV5-4 CASSLDRMRSPLHF TGTGCCAGCAGCTTGGACCGTATGCGTTCACCCCTCCACTTT
. TRBJ1-2 TRBD1 TRBV7-6 CASSHRDRIGYTF TGTGCCAGCAGCCACCGGGACAGGATTGGCTACACCTTC
. TRBJ2-7 . TRBV5-1 CASSLAGSGYEQYF TGCGCCAGCAGCTTGGCTGGTAGCGGCTACGAGCAGTACTTC
. TRBJ2-5 TRBD2 TRBV7-3 CASSLASGVKETQYF TGTGCCAGCAGCTTAGCTAGCGGGGTCAAAGAGACCCAGTACTTC
. TRBJ1-1 . TRBV6-6 CASSYSIGGMNTEAFF TGTGCCAGCAGTTACTCGATCGGGGGAATGAACACTGAAGCTTTCTTT
once TRBJ1-2 . TRBV6-6 CASRLGWSNYGYTF TGTGCCAGCCGTCTTGGATGGAGCAACTATGGCTACACCTTC
once TRBJ2-2 TRBD2 TRBV10-3 CASTRFGGDTGELFF TGTGCCAGCACGAGATTTGGGGGGGACACCGGGGAGCTGTTTTTT
once TRBJ1-6 TRBD1 TRBV2 CASSEAGGFSPLHF TGTGCCAGCAGTGAAGCAGGGGGCTTTTCACCCCTCCACTTT
. TRBJ2-2 . TRBV11-3 CASSLSRLGTGELFF TGTGCCAGCAGCTTATCAAGACTAGGCACCGGGGAGCTGTTTTTT
. TRBJ2-2 . TRBV7-8 CASRSPFFTGELFF TGTGCCAGCAGGTCTCCCTTCTTTACCGGGGAGCTGTTTTTT
. TRBJ2-7 TRBD1 TRBV20-1 CSAGTGGEQYF TGCAGTGCTGGGACAGGTGGTGAGCAGTACTTC
few TRBJ2-1 TRBD1 TRBV18 CASSPPRTGYNEQFF TGTGCCAGCTCACCACCACGGACAGGCTACAATGAGCAGTTCTTC
. TRBJ2-2 . TRBV4-1 CASSQGQGGLGELFF TGCGCCAGCAGCCAAGGACAGGGAGGATTGGGGGAGCTGTTTTTT
few TRBJ2-7 TRBD2 TRBV4-1 CASSLASGAYEQYF TGCGCCAGCAGCCTGGCCAGCGGGGCGTACGAGCAGTACTTC
. TRBJ2-1 TRBD1 TRBV6-1 CASSWDSLGDNEQFF TGTGCCAGCAGCTGGGACAGCCTAGGGGACAATGAGCAGTTCTTC
. TRBJ2-1 . TRBV2 CASSEAGREYNEQFF TGTGCCAGCAGTGAAGCGGGCAGGGAATACAATGAGCAGTTCTTC
. TRBJ1-2 . TRBV7-3 CASSLNPGAPLNGYTF TGTGCCAGCAGCTTAAACCCAGGGGCTCCCCTTAATGGCTACACCTTC
. TRBJ2-5 TRBD2 TRBV11-2 CASSLAPGTSGGGQTQYF TGTGCCAGCAGCTTAGCCCCCGGGACTAGCGGGGGGGGGCAGACCCAGTACTTC
. TRBJ2-4 TRBD1 TRBV19 CASSPRTGIRNIQYF TGTGCCAGTAGTCCCCGGACAGGAATTAGGAACATTCAGTACTTC
. TRBJ2-5 TRBD2 TRBV13 CASSLPGLAGGRQYF TGTGCCAGCAGCTTACCCGGACTAGCGGGGGGACGCCAGTACTTC
once TRBJ1-1 . TRBV11-3 CASSLVSPGTEAFF TGTGCCAGCAGCTTAGTAAGTCCGGGGACTGAAGCTTTCTTT
. TRBJ2-7 . TRBV13 CASSGNYEQYF TGTGCCAGCAGCGGCAACTACGAGCAGTACTTC
once TRBJ1-4 . TRBV5-4 CASREQGPNEKLFF TGTGCCAGCAGGGAACAGGGCCCCAATGAAAAACTGTTTTTT
. TRBJ2-7 TRBD1 TRBV6-5 CASSRLRGSYEQYF TGTGCCAGCAGCCGCCTCAGGGGGTCCTACGAGCAGTACTTC
. TRBJ2-5 TRBD1 TRBV19 CASSRPGTGGETQYF TGTGCCAGTAGTCGTCCCGGGACAGGAGGAGAGACCCAGTACTTC
. TRBJ2-1 . TRBV6-4 CASSLNVGAHEQFF TGTGCCAGCAGCCTAAACGTGGGGGCCCATGAGCAGTTCTTC
. TRBJ2-5 . TRBV7-2 CASSLGGVVVGQETQYF TGTGCCAGCAGCTTAGGGGGGGTTGTTGTTGGCCAAGAGACCCAGTACTTC
few TRBJ1-1 TRBD1 TRBV4-1 CASSQVAGGTEAFF TGCGCCAGCAGCCAAGTGGCAGGGGGCACTGAAGCTTTCTTT
. TRBJ2-5 . TRBV27 CASSFSAGKGTQYF TGTGCCAGCAGTTTTTCGGCGGGGAAGGGGACCCAGTACTTC
. TRBJ1-4 . TRBV7-6 CASSLGSSPTNEKLFF TGTGCCAGCAGCTTAGGGAGTAGCCCTACTAATGAAAAACTGTTTTTT
. TRBJ2-7 TRBD2 TRBV19 CASSIGRGSYEQYF TGTGCCAGTAGCATCGGGAGGGGCTCCTACGAGCAGTACTTC
. TRBJ2-3 . TRBV5-5 CASSQGASRQDTQYF TGCGCCAGCAGCCAAGGGGCCTCCAGGCAAGATACGCAGTATTTT
few TRBJ2-3 . TRBV5-1 CASSRARSPSTDTQYF TGCGCCAGCAGTAGAGCTAGGTCCCCTAGCACAGATACGCAGTATTTT
. TRBJ1-6 . TRBV21-1 CAGDKDSYPPLHF TGTGCCGGCGACAAGGACTCTTATCCACCCCTCCACTTT
. TRBJ2-5 . TRBV2 CASSEVRQETQYF TGTGCCAGCAGTGAGGTGCGACAAGAGACCCAGTACTTC
. TRBJ2-3 . TRBV4-1 CASSQDFRLITDTQYF TGCGCCAGCAGCCAAGATTTTAGACTTATCACAGATACGCAGTATTTT
few TRBJ2-1 TRBD2 TRBV11-3 CASSLGTSGSFVSEQFF TGTGCCAGCAGCTTAGGGACTAGCGGGAGTTTCGTCAGTGAGCAGTTCTTC
. TRBJ2-5 TRBD2 TRBV5-1 CASSKTSGAPLETQYF TGCGCCAGCAGCAAGACTAGCGGGGCCCCCTTAGAGACCCAGTACTTC